One and the same sample provided the 9 T cell receptor beta chains below, sequenced in a study of blood T cell repertoires in COVID-19. Clones were read by immunoSEQ multiplex PCR, and TCRdb kept only the in-frame ones, dropping some. In the table there are about 300,000 clones, about four fifths of which are singletons. Sample: peripheral blood. These receptors originate from a woman between 45 and 65 years old with acute or convalescent COVID-19.

The chain couples TRBV5-4 to TRBJ1-4; D is ambiguous. This CDR3 region has 14 residues. Deletions cut 3 bases from V and 5 bases from J, with 11 bases between. CDR1 and CDR2 (germline): SGHNT, YYREEE (reference sequence). The CDR3 reads CASSSREGNEKLFF. The CDR3 DNA sequence: TGTGCCAGCAGCTCCCGGGAGGGAAATGAAAAACTGTTTTTT.

V and J are TRBV9 and TRBJ2-3, with 8 bases lining up with TRBD1. This CDR3 has 15 amino acids. From germline, CDR1 is SGDLS and CDR2 YYNGEE. V was pared by 0 bases and J by 0 bases, with 0 bases of the junction left unmatched. The CDR3, as DNA: TGTGCCAGCAGCGTAGGGACAGGGAGCACAGATACGCAGTATTTT. It translates to CASSVGTGSTDTQYF.

V usage is TRBV5-6 and J usage is TRBJ2-2, with 7 nucleotides matching TRBD2. CDR1 is SGHDT, CDR2 YYEEEE, per germline. With 4 bases clipped from V and 7 bases from J, the junction kept 13 bases outside the gene matches. The CDR3 totals 16 residues. The DNA of the CDR3 is TGTGCCAGCAGCCACTACTCGAGCGGGGAGGGCGGGGAGCTGTTTTTT. It translates to CASSHYSSGEGGELFF.

The chain employs TRBV29-1 and TRBJ1-2; tentatively, D is TRBD1 (5 bases). The CDR3 covers 13 residues. Between the trimmed V and J ends, which lost 7 bases and 0 bases, there was a span of 12 bases. Germline-derived CDR1 and CDR2 are SQVTM and ANQGSEA. CDR3 DNA sequence: TGCAGCGGGGCACCGACAGCTAACTATGGCTACACCTTC. This gives the protein CSGAPTANYGYTF.

The chain carries TRBV7-8 and TRBJ2-1; tentative D call: TRBD1 (5 bases). V lost 1 base and J lost 10, with 14 bases in between. CDR1 is SGHVS, CDR2 FQNEAQ, per germline. This CDR3 comprises 14 residues. CDR3 coding DNA: TGTGCCAGCAGCTTAGGTCCAGGGCTATCCGAGCAGTTCTTC. Protein product: CASSLGPGLSEQFF.

CDR3 in amino acids: CASSLGSGARGDTQYF. DNA for the CDR3: TGTGCCAGCAGCTTAGGGAGCGGGGCCCGCGGAGATACGCAGTATTTT. V usage is TRBV7-9 and J usage is TRBJ2-3, with 7 positions matching TRBD2. The CDR3 extends over 16 amino acids. V trimming: 1 base; J trimming: 5 bases; junction bases outside the gene matches: 9. Per the germline V gene, CDR1 is SEHNR and CDR2 is FQNEAQ (reference sequence).

The J gene is TRBJ1-4, the V gene TRBV2; TRBD1 matches 8 bases. CDR3 size: 14 residues. Germline V gives CDR1 SNHLY, CDR2 FYNNEI. V shed 4 bases, J shed 7 bases, and the junction held 5 bases outside the gene matches. CDR3 sequence: CASSGNRGGEKLFF. The CDR3 DNA follows: TGTGCCAGCAGTGGGAACAGGGGGGGTGAAAAACTGTTTTTT. The full variable domain, its missing parts supplied by reference TRBV2 and TRBJ1-4, is EPEVTQTPSHQVTQMGQEVILRCVPISNHLYFYWYRQILGQKVEFLVSFYNNEISEKSEIFDDQFSVERPDGSNFTLKIRSTKLEDSAMYFCASSGNRGGEKLFFGSGTQLSVL.

The table lists this clone with a few counts. The J gene is TRBJ1-1, the V gene TRBV29-1, with a weak D call TRBD1 (5 bases). V lost 7 bases and J 1 base, leaving 13 bases between the germline ends. The length of the CDR3 is 13 residues. Germline V lookup: CDR1 SQVTM, CDR2 ANQGSEA. The CDR3 sequence: CSAAGQTNTEAFF. In DNA form, the CDR3 reads TGCAGCGCCGCGGGGCAGACGAACACTGAAGCTTTCTTT. The whole variable domain, filled in from reference TRBV29-1 and TRBJ1-1, reads SAVISQKPSRDICQRGTSLTIQCQVDSQVTMMFWYRQQPGQSLTLIATANQGSEATYESGFVIDKFPISRPNLTFSTLTVSNMSPEDSSIYLCSAAGQTNTEAFFGQGTRLTVV.

V is TRBV5-1 and J is TRBJ1-1, with a possible D match to TRBD1 (6 bases). From germline, CDR1 is SGHRS and CDR2 YFSETQ. V shed 4 bases and J shed 5 bases, with 15 bases lying between them. The CDR3 totals 14 residues. CDR3 nucleotides: TGCGCCAGCAGCCAAAATTTCAGGGGAACTGAAGCTTTCTTT. It encodes CASSQNFRGTEAFF.